Detailed here is one T cell receptor (beta chain). Its antigen is as yet unknown. Losses at the gene ends were 1 base for V and 6 bases for J; bases not matched to a gene: 6. Looked up from germline, CDR1 is DFQATT and CDR2 is SNEGSKA (reference sequence). This CDR3 comprises 15 residues. Using constant-segment primers, 5'RACE produced TCR alpha and TCR beta cDNA libraries carrying sample barcodes and UMIs. TCRdb fed the 5' RACE reads into MiXCR, producing one record per CDR3 protein. Among around 400,000 distinct CDR3 sequences listed, 20% to 25% were seen once. These data originate in a study of T-cell memory formation after mild COVID-19. The study, taken as a whole, reports: Among clones peaking at day 37 in the second wave, SARS-CoV-2 specificity remained unconfirmed. Memory sampled before infection contained some responding clones, suggesting cross-reactive memory joined. The CD4+ clones that contracted clustered mainly within CM and EM, and the CD8+ clones concentrated in EMRA.

The sample consisted of PBMCs or a T cell subset sorted from them (not recorded which). The rearrangement joins TRBV20-1 to TRBJ2-1; 10 nucleotides match TRBD2. The TCR was taken from an adult woman who had mild COVID-19 (a few samples of this study predate the infection). Cell type and time point are not known. The CDR3 bases are TGCAGTGCTAGAGCCCTAGCGGGAGTCGGCAATGAGCAGTTCTTC. Translation: CSARALAGVGNEQFF.